The 28 T cell receptor beta chains presented below share a single source sample, sequenced in a study of T cells in Graves' hyperthyroidism and ophthalmopathy. TCR beta CDR3 regions were amplified from RNA transcripts. First-round RT-PCR with HTBI primers amplified the TCR CDR3 region. TCRdb reprocessed the multiplex PCR reads via MiXCR and lists one record per CDR3 protein. There are some 580,000 distinct CDR3 sequences in the sample; approximately 15% occur only once, and 2.5% to 4% lies in the top ten. Material: blood. The receptors originated from a woman in her 40s with Graves' ophthalmopathy.

Many counts were recorded for this clonotype. The chain carries TRBV7-2 and TRBJ1-5; D may be TRBD1 (5 bases). The CDR3 loop spans 15 amino acids. V shed 1 base and J shed 6 bases, with 13 bases lying between them. Germline CDR1 and CDR2: SGHTA and FQGNSA. Here the CDR3 reads CASSLGGRVVQPQHF. The CDR3 DNA reads as TGTGCCAGCAGCTTAGGGGGCAGGGTAGTTCAGCCCCAGCATTTT.

Written as DNA, the CDR3 is TGTGCCTGGAGTGCGGGACAGGGCACAGATACGCAGTATTTT. This translates into CAWSAGQGTDTQYF. The chain is built from TRBV30 and TRBJ2-3; 8 bases are shared with TRBD1. Germline lookup yields CDR1 GTSNPN and CDR2 SVGIG (reference sequence). V shed 1 base, J shed 1 base, and the junction held 1 base outside the gene matches. The CDR3 spans 14 residues.

In this sample, this clonotype turned up a few times. The J gene is TRBJ1-4, the V gene TRBV2; D gene ambiguous. CDR3 length: 11 amino acids. Trimming took off 8 bases at V and 4 bases at J, with 5 bases between the two ends. The germline gives CDR1 SNHLY, CDR2 FYNNEI. Here the CDR3 DNA reads TGTGCCAGCCGGCATAATGAAAAACTGTTTTTT. This gives the protein CASRHNEKLFF.

This clonotype was observed once. The chain carries TRBV19 and TRBJ2-1; 8 bases match TRBD2. V shed 3 bases, J shed 4 bases, and the junction held 11 bases outside the gene matches. Germline loops: CDR1 LNHDA, CDR2 SQIVND (reference sequence). The CDR3 spans 17 residues. The CDR3 loop reads CASSIGSGGSGYNEQFF. CDR3 DNA sequence: TGTGCCAGTAGTATTGGAAGCGGGGGTTCGGGGTACAATGAGCAGTTCTTC.

The CDR3, as DNA: TGTGCCAGTACCGGACTAGCGGGGTATGAGCAGTTCTTC. Residues: CASTGLAGYEQFF. This chain connects TRBV19 to TRBJ2-1; 12 nucleotides agree with TRBD2. V dropped 7 bases and J dropped 8; count of bases not matched to a gene: 3. Germline V gives CDR1 LNHDA, CDR2 SQIVND (reference sequence). There are 13 residues in the CDR3.

This sequence joins TRBV7-2 and TRBJ2-1; a weak D match, TRBD2 (5 bases). The CDR3 totals 14 residues. The germline V gene encodes CDR1 SGHTA and CDR2 FQGNSA. V dropped 4 bases and J dropped 4 bases, with 11 bases sitting between them. CDR3 protein: CASSSAGLYNEQFF. CDR3 nucleotides: TGTGCCAGCAGCTCGGCCGGACTGTACAATGAGCAGTTCTTC.

This clonotype was counted many times. This rearrangement joins TRBV6-2 or TRBV6-3 to TRBJ2-2; D ambiguous. Germline V gives CDR1 MNHEY, CDR2 SVGEGT. V lost 7 bases and J lost 7, with 7 bases in between. The CDR3 has 11 amino acids. The CDR3 sequence is CASKGLGELFF. The DNA for the CDR3 is TGTGCCAGCAAGGGCCTCGGGGAGCTGTTTTTT.

CDR3 sequence: CASSPKRGLNEQFF. In DNA, the CDR3 is TGTGCCAGCAGCCCAAAGAGGGGGCTGAATGAGCAGTTCTTC. The chain combines TRBV7-9 with TRBJ2-1; 7 positions match TRBD1. Germline trimming cut 5 bases from V and 7 bases from J; bases unmatched to any gene: 8. The CDR3 totals 14 residues. From germline, CDR1 is SEHNR and CDR2 FQNEAQ (reference sequence).

This clonotype was recorded at least ten times. The V gene is TRBV3-1, the J gene TRBJ1-1; D is possibly TRBD1 (5 bases). The CDR3 loop spans 13 amino acids. V lost 0 bases and J 11 bases, leaving 13 bases between the germline ends. Germline V CDR1 and CDR2: LGHDT, YNNKEL (reference sequence). The CDR3: CASSQEGVKYAFF. The CDR3 DNA reads TGTGCCAGCAGCCAAGAAGGGGTGAAGTACGCTTTCTTT.

In regard to this clonotype: Sequence at one end of the junction differs from germline and may be a read error. The chain is built from TRBV20-1 and TRBJ2-7; 9 bases agree with TRBD2. CDR3 length: 13 amino acids. Germline-derived CDR1 and CDR2 are DFQATT and SNEGSKA (reference sequence). The CDR3 loop is CSATGTSLYEQYF. As DNA, the CDR3 is TGCAGCGCTACCGGGACTAGCCTCTACGAGCAGTACTTC.

To note about this clonotype: A much larger clone differs by one base, so this may be a read error. The V call is TRBV7-2, the J call TRBJ2-5, with D possibly matching TRBD2 (6 bases). The CDR3 runs to 15 residues. V shed 5 bases and J shed 4 bases, with 17 bases lying between them. Looked up from germline, CDR1 is SGHTA and CDR2 is FQGNSA. The DNA for the CDR3 is TGTGCCAGCAGCCCAGTTAGCGGCTTCCGAGAGACCCAGTACTTC. Protein: CASSPVSGFRETQYF.

This clonotype was detected many times. The chain joins TRBV5-6 to TRBJ2-7; D not resolved. CDR3 length: 15 residues. Germline assignment: CDR1 SGHDT and CDR2 YYEEEE. With 4 bases removed from V and 3 bases from J, the gap between germline ends came to 17 bases. The CDR3 DNA sequence: TGTGCCAGCAGCCCTTCCCTTTGGGGAAACTACGAGCAGTACTTC. Protein: CASSPSLWGNYEQYF. The complete variable domain, with remaining parts taken from reference TRBV5-6 and TRBJ2-7, reads DAGVTQSPTHLIKTRGQQVTLRCSPKSGHDTVSWYQQALGQGPQFIFQYYEEEERQRGNFPDRFSGHQFPNYSSELNVNALLLGDSALYLCASSPSLWGNYEQYFGPGTRLTVT.

This clonotype was counted a few times. In DNA form, the CDR3 reads TGTGCCACATCGGGACAGCTTCTGCCTGAGCAGTTCTTC. Translated: CATSGQLLPEQFF. The V and J genes are TRBV24-1 and TRBJ2-1, with 7 bases lining up with TRBD1. J lost 9 bases, V lost 10 bases, and 11 bases had no gene match. This CDR3 has 13 residues. Germline V CDR1 and CDR2: KGHDR, SFDVKD.

This clonotype has a handful of counts. The chain has TRBV7-3 and TRBJ2-2, with D possibly being TRBD1 or TRBD2 (6 bases each). V gave up 5 bases and J gave up 2 bases, with 15 bases separating them. Looked up from germline, CDR1 is SGHTA and CDR2 is FQGTGA. CDR3 length equals 16 residues. In DNA, the CDR3 is TGTGCCAGCAGCCCCGAGGGGGGTTTCAACACCGGGGAGCTGTTTTTT. Translated: CASSPEGGFNTGELFF.

This clonotype was counted at least ten times. The chain combines TRBV7-3 with TRBJ2-1; possibly TRBD2 for D (6 bases). There are 17 residues in the CDR3. V lost 1 base and J 0 bases, leaving 13 bases between the germline ends. Germline CDR1 reads SGHTA; CDR2 reads FQGTGA. In DNA, the CDR3 is TGTGCCAGCAGCTTAAACGGGGACGGGAGCTCCTACAATGAGCAGTTCTTC. Its translation: CASSLNGDGSSYNEQFF.

This clonotype showed up many times. The chain uses TRBV11-2 and TRBJ2-2; perhaps TRBD1 as D (6 bases). This CDR3 is built from 12 residues. The germline gives CDR1 SGHAT, CDR2 FQNNGV. The germline V and J ends were trimmed by 5 bases and 6 bases, with 7 bases remaining between them. The CDR3: CASSRTAGELFF. The CDR3 DNA is TGTGCCAGCAGCAGGACAGCCGGGGAGCTGTTTTTT.

This clonotype was seen many times. This chain uses TRBV28 with TRBJ2-3, with D perhaps matching TRBD1 (5 bases). Germline CDR1 reads MDHEN; CDR2 reads SYDVKM. The CDR3 extends over 14 amino acids. Trimming stripped 8 bases from V and 4 bases from J, with 16 bases between. This chain's CDR3 is CASRLRGWADTQYF. The CDR3 DNA is TGTGCCAGCCGGTTAAGGGGATGGGCAGATACGCAGTATTTT.

The V and J genes are TRBV20-1 and TRBJ2-7, with TRBD2 identical over 14 bases. From germline, CDR1 is DFQATT and CDR2 SNEGSKA (reference sequence). Trimming at V came to 3 bases and at J to 9 bases, leaving 7 bases not matched to a gene. This CDR3 is 14 amino acids long. The CDR3 nucleotides are TGCAGTGCTAGCTTGGGACTAGCGGGAGTTGGGCAGTACTTC. This sequence encodes CSASLGLAGVGQYF.

This clonotype was seen repeatedly, ten times or more. The gene calls are TRBV2 and TRBJ1-1, with D tentatively TRBD1 (5 bases). CDR1 and CDR2 from the germline V gene are SNHLY and FYNNEI. V dropped 6 bases and J dropped 0 bases, with 11 bases sitting between them. CDR3 length: 14 amino acids. CDR3 sequence: CASRKGDMNTEAFF. Written as DNA, the CDR3 is TGTGCCAGCAGGAAAGGGGATATGAACACTGAAGCTTTCTTT.

The chain combines TRBV4-1 with TRBJ2-3; TRBD2 aligns across 12 bases. V was clipped by 0 bases and J by 3 bases; unmatched bases: 16. The CDR3 consists of 21 residues. CDR1 is MGHRA, CDR2 YSYEKL, per germline. For the CDR3, the DNA is TGCGCCAGCAGCCAAGATAAGGGTCTAGCGGGGGGGCGAGTCAGTACAGATACGCAGTATTTT. Translating gives CASSQDKGLAGGRVSTDTQYF.

The table lists this clonotype with many counts. The rearrangement links TRBV2 to TRBJ2-7; D ambiguous. V shed 5 bases and J shed 6 bases, with 8 bases lying between them. The CDR3 runs 11 residues. Germline CDR1 is SNHLY and CDR2 is FYNNEI. The CDR3 DNA is TGTGCCAGCAGTCTCGGGTTCGAGCAGTACTTC. Its protein is CASSLGFEQYF.

This clonotype was recorded a few times. This chain links TRBV28 with TRBJ2-5; 8 bases agree with TRBD2. The germline V gene has CDR1 MDHEN and CDR2 SYDVKM. V shed 7 bases and J 2 bases; nucleotides not matched to a gene: 6. The CDR3 has 14 residues. The DNA of the CDR3 is TGTGCCAGCATTCAGCGGGGGTTACAAGAGACCCAGTACTTC. Protein sequence: CASIQRGLQETQYF.

Of note for this clonotype: This clone may be a read error of a much larger clone one base away. The gene calls are TRBV12-3 or TRBV12-4 and TRBJ1-6; D call uncertain. This CDR3 has 15 residues. The CDR3 DNA sequence: TGTGCCAGCAGTTTAACCGGCTCCCATAATTCACCCCTCCACTTT. Its translation: CASSLTGSHNSPLHF.

For this clonotype: Being one base from a much bigger clone, this may be a read error. This chain uses TRBV20-1 with TRBJ2-1, with TRBD2 matching 7 bases. The junction had 11 bases not matched to a gene; V was cut back by 5 bases and J by 1 base. This CDR3 is 16 amino acids long. Germline CDR1 is DFQATT and CDR2 is SNEGSKA (reference sequence). The CDR3 spells CSAALSAGPSYNEQFF. In DNA form, the CDR3 reads TGCAGTGCTGCTCTCTCAGCGGGACCTTCCTACAATGAGCAGTTCTTC.

This clonotype was found a few times. This chain links TRBV20-1 with TRBJ1-2; possibly TRBD1 for D (5 bases). The V and J ends lost 6 bases and 6 bases respectively, with 14 bases between them. Germline CDR1 reads DFQATT; CDR2 reads SNEGSKA (reference sequence). This CDR3 is 12 amino acids long. The CDR3 spells CSANRGGNGYTF. CDR3 sequence (DNA): TGCAGTGCCAACCGGGGGGGGAATGGCTACACCTTC.

This clonotype appeared many times. The rearrangement links TRBV27 to TRBJ2-1; a possible D gene is TRBD2 (7 bases). Trimming left V 4 bases short and J 8 bases short, with 21 bases between. Germline CDR1 MNHEY, CDR2 SMNVEV (reference sequence). This CDR3 is 16 amino acids long. CDR3 in DNA: TGTGCCAGCAGTTCCAGGTTAGGGGGGGGGGTCCATGAGCAGTTCTTC. This gives the protein CASSSRLGGGVHEQFF.

This clonotype was detected only a few times. This chain connects TRBV7-6 to TRBJ2-1; D might be TRBD2 (5 bases). CDR3 length: 14 amino acids. Looked up from germline, CDR1 is SGHVS and CDR2 is FNYEAQ. V lost 5 bases and J lost 10, with 18 bases in between. The DNA for the CDR3 is TGTGCCAGCAGCCCCTGGAGCGGAGGTTGGGAGCAGTTCTTC. Translation gives CASSPWSGGWEQFF. Based on the CDR3 plus reference TRBV7-6 and TRBJ2-1, the full variable domain is GAGVSQSPRYKVTKRGQDVALRCDPISGHVSLYWYRQALGQGPEFLTYFNYEAQQDKSGLPNDRFSAERPEGSISTLTIQRTEQRDSAMYRCASSPWSGGWEQFFGPGTRLTVL.

The V gene is TRBV4-1, the J gene TRBJ2-7, with 9 bases lining up with TRBD1. V trimming: 3 bases; J trimming: 1 base; junction bases outside the gene matches: 4. The germline V gene encodes CDR1 MGHRA and CDR2 YSYEKL. This CDR3 comprises 15 residues. CDR3 bases: TGCGCCAGCAGCCAGGGGACAGGGAATTCCTACGAGCAGTACTTC. It encodes CASSQGTGNSYEQYF.